These 32 T cell receptor beta chains originate from one sample sequenced in a study of blood T cell repertoires in COVID-19. The data were produced by immunoSEQ multiplex PCR, yet TCRdb's version contains in-frame clones alone and is incomplete. The profile covers about 150,000 clones, with more than 80% appearing a single time and around 2.2% taken by the ten largest. Sequenced sample: peripheral blood. The source is a man in his sixties or seventies with acute or convalescent COVID-19.

This clone appeared once. The chain combines TRBV2 with TRBJ1-1; D gene unclear. Trimming cost V 7 bases and J 4 bases, with 10 bases left between them. The germline gives CDR1 SNHLY, CDR2 FYNNEI. CDR3 size: 12 residues. The CDR3 DNA is TGTGCCAGCAAGGAGGGAGGCACTGAAGCTTTCTTT. Amino acids: CASKEGGTEAFF.

This clone was detected only once. This CDR3 is also generated by other DNA sequences in the sample. This chain links TRBV5-6 with TRBJ2-2; D call uncertain. CDR3 size: 14 residues. V was cut by 0 bases and J by 1 base, with 4 bases left in between. Germline V gene lookup returns CDR1 SGHDT and CDR2 YYEEEE. The CDR3 DNA follows: TGTGCCAGCAGCTTGGGACAGAACACCGGGGAGCTGTTTTTT. This translates into CASSLGQNTGELFF.

This chain connects TRBV28 to TRBJ1-5, with 7 bases identical to TRBD1. Unmatched junction bases numbered 3, after V lost 3 bases and J lost 4 bases. The CDR3 spans 14 residues. Germline CDR1 MDHEN, CDR2 SYDVKM. The CDR3 DNA follows: TGTGCCAGCAGTTTCCCACAGGGGAATCAGCCCCAGCATTTT. Encoded protein: CASSFPQGNQPQHF.

This clone turned up a few times. The rearrangement links TRBV6-6 to TRBJ2-2; TRBD1 matches at 7 bases. V shed 7 bases, J shed 4 bases, and the junction held 6 bases outside the gene matches. CDR3 length: 14 residues. Germline V lookup: CDR1 MNHNY, CDR2 SVGAGI (reference sequence). CDR3 sequence: CASTWDSATGELFF. In DNA, the CDR3 is TGTGCCAGCACCTGGGACAGTGCCACCGGGGAGCTGTTTTTT.

This chain connects TRBV28 to TRBJ2-5, with TRBD1 as a possible D gene (6 bases). This CDR3 is built from 14 residues. Germline assignment: CDR1 MDHEN and CDR2 SYDVKM. V was clipped by 1 base and J by 4 bases, with 10 bases between them. DNA of the CDR3: TGTGCCAGCAGTTTATTTGGGGGCAGAGAGACCCAGTACTTC. Protein sequence: CASSLFGGRETQYF.

The V gene is TRBV9, the J gene TRBJ2-1, with TRBD2 matching over 11 bases. From germline, CDR1 is SGDLS and CDR2 YYNGEE. J gave up 8 bases and V 3 bases, and 4 bases lay outside the gene matches. CDR3 length: 14 residues. The CDR3 nucleotides are TGTGCCAGCAGCGCTCTGACTAGCGGGGATGAGCAGTTCTTC. Translating gives CASSALTSGDEQFF.

This clone was seen only a few times. The rearrangement joins TRBV6-5 to TRBJ1-3, with D unclear. CDR1 MNHEY and CDR2 SVGAGI come from the germline V gene. The CDR3 consists of 12 residues. The germline V and J ends were trimmed by 8 bases and 0 bases, with 5 bases remaining between them. CDR3 in DNA: TGTGCCAGCCATAGCTCTGGAAACACCATATATTTT. Its translation is CASHSSGNTIYF.

The chain recombines TRBV5-1 with TRBJ2-5, with TRBD2 matching 9 bases. Germline V lookup: CDR1 SGHRS, CDR2 YFSETQ. The CDR3 is 17 residues long. V dropped 0 bases and J dropped 2; count of bases not matched to a gene: 8. The CDR3 loop reads CASSLAVVSGGQETQYF. Written as DNA, the CDR3 is TGCGCCAGCAGCTTGGCAGTAGTCAGCGGGGGGCAAGAGACCCAGTACTTC. Full variable domain (remainder filled in from reference TRBV5-1 and TRBJ2-5): KAGVTQTPRYLIKTRGQQVTLSCSPISGHRSVSWYQQTPGQGLQFLFEYFSETQRNKGNFPGRFSGRQFSNSRSEMNVSTLELGDSALYLCASSLAVVSGGQETQYFGPGTRLLVL.

The chain carries TRBV27 and TRBJ2-7; D not resolved. With 0 bases removed from V and 2 bases from J, the gap between germline ends came to 5 bases. The CDR3 loop spans 13 amino acids. Germline loops: CDR1 MNHEY, CDR2 SMNVEV (reference sequence). The CDR3 reads CASSLSSPYEQYF. Written as DNA, the CDR3 is TGTGCCAGCAGTTTATCAAGCCCCTACGAGCAGTACTTC.

The chain uses TRBV3-1 (or the pseudogene TRBV3-2) and TRBJ2-3; 8 bases line up with TRBD2. Germline V gives CDR1 LGHDT, CDR2 YNNKEL (reference sequence). With 1 base clipped from V and 2 bases from J, the junction kept 5 bases outside the gene matches. The CDR3 spans 16 residues. This chain's CDR3 is CASSQGGGRPTDTQYF. DNA for the CDR3: TGTGCCAGCAGCCAAGGCGGGGGGCGACCCACAGATACGCAGTATTTT.

The CDR3 spells CASNSGSAEGNEQFF. CDR3 DNA: TGTGCCAGCAATAGCGGGAGCGCTGAGGGAAATGAGCAGTTCTTC. The chain is built from TRBV28 and TRBJ2-1; 9 bases are shared with TRBD2. Looked up from germline, CDR1 is MDHEN and CDR2 is SYDVKM. CDR3 length: 15 amino acids. J was trimmed by 7 bases and V by 7 bases; bases with no gene match: 11. The entire variable domain, with the rest obtained from reference TRBV28 and TRBJ2-1, is as follows: DVKVTQSSRYLVKRTGEKVFLECVQDMDHENMFWYRQDPGLGLRLIYFSYDVKMKEKGDIPEGYSVSREKKERFSLILESASTNQTSMYLCASNSGSAEGNEQFFGPGTRLTVL.

The rearrangement uses TRBV7-2 and TRBJ2-1; 7 positions agree with TRBD2. V gave up 5 bases and J gave up 2 bases; unmatched junction bases: 6. CDR3 length: 15 amino acids. Germline V gene data show CDR1 as SGHTA and CDR2 as FQGNSA. The CDR3 bases are TGTGCCAGCAGCCCCAGTGGGGGGGCCTACAATGAGCAGTTCTTC. This translates into CASSPSGGAYNEQFF.

The V gene is TRBV3-1 (or the pseudogene TRBV3-2), the J gene TRBJ1-6, with 9 bases that match TRBD1. The V segment lost 3 bases and the J segment 3 bases; nucleotides outside the gene matches: 9. Germline lookup yields CDR1 LGHDT and CDR2 YNNKEL (reference sequence). The CDR3 covers 18 residues. CDR3 in amino acids: CASSQTRDRAYYNSPLHF. The CDR3 DNA reads TGTGCCAGCAGCCAGACCCGGGACAGGGCCTACTATAATTCACCCCTCCACTTT.

The J gene is TRBJ2-7, the V gene TRBV11-1; TRBD2 might be the D (5 bases). The CDR3 loop spans 15 amino acids. Per germline, CDR1 SGHAT and CDR2 FQDESV (reference sequence). The V end was cut by 5 bases, the J end by 3 bases, with 17 bases between. The CDR3 spells CASSLQVDGDYEQYF. The DNA of the CDR3 is TGTGCCAGCAGCCTCCAGGTGGACGGGGACTACGAGCAGTACTTC.

This clone was detected once. The chain joins TRBV6-5 to TRBJ1-5, with D hard to call. The CDR3 has 13 amino acids. The germline gives CDR1 MNHEY, CDR2 SVGAGI. Between the trimmed V and J ends, which lost 7 bases and 7 bases, there was a span of 14 bases. DNA of the CDR3: TGTGCCAGCACTTCGCGGACTTACCAGCCCCAGCATTTT. This sequence encodes CASTSRTYQPQHF.

V usage is TRBV5-1 and J usage is TRBJ2-7; TRBD1 matches at 9 bases. Germline-derived CDR1 and CDR2 are SGHRS and YFSETQ. The CDR3 is 16 amino acids. The ends lost 0 bases at V and 2 bases at J; junction bases unmatched: 6. The DNA for the CDR3 is TGCGCCAGCAGCTTGGGAGGGACAGGGCCCGCCTACGAGCAGTACTTC. This encodes CASSLGGTGPAYEQYF.

The V gene is TRBV19, the J gene TRBJ1-1; 9 nucleotides match TRBD1. CDR3 length: 16 residues. J lost 1 base, V lost 3 bases, and 6 bases had no gene match. CDR1 LNHDA and CDR2 SQIVND come from the germline V gene (reference sequence). CDR3 amino acids: CASSMGRQGGNTEAFF. DNA for the CDR3: TGTGCCAGTAGTATGGGCAGACAGGGGGGGAACACTGAAGCTTTCTTT.

The gene calls are TRBV19 and TRBJ1-5; a weak D match, TRBD1 (6 bases). The V gene lost 1 base and the J gene lost 7 bases, with 11 bases spanning the gap. Germline lookup yields CDR1 LNHDA and CDR2 SQIVND (reference sequence). This CDR3 contains 14 residues. The DNA for the CDR3 is TGTGCCAGTAGTATAGCGGACAGCAGGCAGCCCCAGCATTTT. This sequence encodes CASSIADSRQPQHF.

This chain links TRBV15 with TRBJ1-2; D is undetermined. Germline V gives CDR1 LNHNV, CDR2 YYDKDF (reference sequence). The CDR3 runs 18 residues. V was clipped by 1 base and J by 0 bases, with 18 bases between them. The CDR3 DNA sequence: TGTGCCACCAGCAGAGGATACTTCACTTACCGCCCTAACTATGGCTACACCTTC. This encodes CATSRGYFTYRPNYGYTF.

The V and J genes are TRBV7-9 and TRBJ2-5, with D uncertain. Trimming removed 7 bases from V and 9 bases from J, with 9 bases in between. The length of the CDR3 is 10 residues. Germline V lookup: CDR1 SEHNR, CDR2 FQNEAQ (reference sequence). DNA of the CDR3: TGTGCCAGCACCCCGTTTCCCCAGTACTTC. Translated: CASTPFPQYF.

The chain joins TRBV6-5 to TRBJ2-3, with 7 bases that match TRBD2. Unmatched junction bases numbered 4, after V lost 0 bases and J lost 1 base. The CDR3 has 16 residues. CDR1 MNHEY and CDR2 SVGAGI come from the germline V gene. The CDR3 DNA follows: TGTGCCAGCAGTTACTCGGGGAGGGCTGGCACAGATACGCAGTATTTT. Translation: CASSYSGRAGTDTQYF.

The rearrangement joins TRBV29-1 to TRBJ2-1, with 10 bases fitting TRBD2. The CDR3 length is 15 residues. Looked up from germline, CDR1 is SQVTM and CDR2 is ANQGSEA. With 2 bases clipped from V and 5 bases from J, the junction kept 6 bases outside the gene matches. In DNA form, the CDR3 reads TGCAGCGTTGAAACTACTAGCGGGACCAACAATGAGCAGTTCTTC. Translated, it gives CSVETTSGTNNEQFF.

The V gene is TRBV19, the J gene TRBJ2-7, with 7 bases fitting TRBD1. Unmatched junction bases numbered 10, after V lost 8 bases and J lost 0 bases. CDR1 and CDR2 (germline): LNHDA, SQIVND (reference sequence). The CDR3 length is 15 residues. Here the CDR3 reads CASGKLTGSSYEQYF. The CDR3, as DNA: TGTGCCAGTGGTAAACTGACAGGGAGCTCCTACGAGCAGTACTTC.

V gene TRBV9 combines with J gene TRBJ2-1; 8 bases are a match to TRBD1. V shed 4 bases, J shed 4 bases, and the junction held 7 bases outside the gene matches. This CDR3 comprises 15 residues. Germline loops: CDR1 SGDLS, CDR2 YYNGEE. The CDR3 here is CASSTSGQEYNEQFF. The CDR3, as DNA: TGTGCCAGCAGCACCTCGGGACAGGAGTACAATGAGCAGTTCTTC.

The V gene is TRBV28, the J gene TRBJ2-2, with 10 positions matching TRBD2. The CDR3 runs to 16 residues. The V and J ends lost 7 bases and 4 bases, in that order; junction bases with no gene match: 9. Germline CDR1 and CDR2: MDHEN and SYDVKM. CDR3 sequence: CASMDSGGRGTGELFF. In DNA form, the CDR3 reads TGTGCCAGCATGGATAGCGGGGGGAGGGGCACCGGGGAGCTGTTTTTT.

The gene calls are TRBV4-1 and TRBJ1-1, with 7 bases fitting TRBD1. The CDR3 is 14 amino acids. Germline V CDR1 and CDR2: MGHRA, YSYEKL. V shed 4 bases and J 3 bases; nucleotides not matched to a gene: 5. CDR3 sequence: CASSLTGDDTEAFF. For the CDR3, the DNA is TGCGCCAGCAGCCTCACAGGGGACGACACTGAAGCTTTCTTT.

The rearrangement links TRBV30 to TRBJ2-7; weak D call: TRBD2 (6 bases). Trimming removed 0 bases from V and 3 bases from J, with 21 bases in between. Germline lookup yields CDR1 GTSNPN and CDR2 SVGIG (reference sequence). This CDR3 is 17 amino acids long. The CDR3 bases are TGTGCCTGGAGTGTCCCCAGTTGGAGGGCGTTAAGCTACGAGCAGTACTTC. Translating gives CAWSVPSWRALSYEQYF. Full variable domain (outside the CDR3, taken from reference TRBV30 and TRBJ2-7): SQTIHQWPATLVQPVGSPLSLECTVEGTSNPNLYWYRQAAGRGLQLLFYSVGIGQISSEVPQNLSASRPQDRQFILSSKKLLLSDSGFYLCAWSVPSWRALSYEQYFGPGTRLTVT.

The V and J genes are TRBV3-1 (or the pseudogene TRBV3-2) and TRBJ2-7, with D perhaps matching TRBD2 (6 bases). Germline V gene lookup returns CDR1 LGHDT and CDR2 YNNKEL (reference sequence). The CDR3 is 16 residues long. V lost 1 base to trimming and J lost 0 bases, with 13 bases between them. This CDR3 reads CASSQGGGGNSYEQYF. For the CDR3, the DNA is TGTGCCAGCAGCCAAGGGGGCGGAGGGAACTCCTACGAGCAGTACTTC.

J is TRBJ1-2 and V is TRBV2, with 9 bases fitting TRBD1. In germline, CDR1 is SNHLY, CDR2 FYNNEI. V gave up 7 bases and J gave up 4 bases; unmatched junction bases: 7. This CDR3 has 14 residues. The CDR3 here is CASTGTGGAYGYTF. Here the CDR3 DNA reads TGTGCCAGCACTGGAACAGGGGGCGCCTATGGCTACACCTTC.

J is TRBJ1-2 and V is TRBV5-1, with 10 bases lining up with TRBD1. The germline CDR1 and CDR2 sequences are SGHRS and YFSETQ. V shed 3 bases and J 8 bases; nucleotides not matched to a gene: 7. The CDR3 consists of 14 residues. The CDR3 spells CASSSSGTGEGYTF. CDR3 bases: TGCGCCAGCAGCTCGTCCGGGACAGGGGAGGGCTACACCTTC.

The V gene is TRBV15, the J gene TRBJ1-4; TRBD1 aligns across 7 bases. The CDR3 length is 16 residues. V shed 6 bases and J 0 bases; nucleotides not matched to a gene: 7. Per the germline V gene, CDR1 is LNHNV and CDR2 is YYDKDF (reference sequence). This chain's CDR3 is CATSPGQSSTNEKLFF. In DNA, the CDR3 is TGTGCCACCAGTCCGGGACAGTCGTCAACTAATGAAAAACTGTTTTTT.

This clone was detected a few times. V gene TRBV27 combines with J gene TRBJ2-5, with 8 bases that match TRBD2. From germline, CDR1 is MNHEY and CDR2 SMNVEV (reference sequence). The CDR3 runs to 15 residues. The V gene end was trimmed by 5 bases and the J gene end by 2 bases; junction bases not matched to a gene: 7. The CDR3 loop reads CASSTLAGFQETQYF. CDR3 in DNA: TGTGCCAGCAGTACTCTAGCGGGTTTTCAAGAGACCCAGTACTTC.